These 14 T cell receptor beta chains came from one sample sequenced in a study of blood T cells in healthy people across ages. A sample-barcoded 5' primer and a J-beta primer mix were used in a second PCR of roughly 7 to 12 cycles. TCRdb itself ran the 5' RACE reads through MiXCR, one entry per CDR3 protein. The sample has roughly 680,000 distinct CDR3 sequences; approximately 21% are singletons. Sequencing was carried out using blood. These receptors were obtained from a man in his 70s in good health.

In this sample, this clonotype turned up a few times. This chain uses TRBV30 with TRBJ2-2; the D call may be TRBD1 or TRBD2 (6 bases each). CDR1 is GTSNPN and CDR2 is SVGIG in the germline V gene (reference sequence). This CDR3 has 12 amino acids. V was trimmed by 5 bases and J by 7 bases, leaving 11 bases between them. CDR3 DNA sequence: TGTGCCTGGTCGGGGGCGGGCGGGGAGCTGTTTTTT. Translated: CAWSGAGGELFF.

This clonotype came up a few times. The chain recombines TRBV12-3 or TRBV12-4 with TRBJ1-5; D is unresolved. Trimming removed 1 base at V and 0 bases at J, with 7 bases between. CDR3 length: 15 amino acids. CDR3 sequence reads: CASSLGPISNQPQHF. CDR3 DNA: TGTGCCAGCAGTTTAGGACCTATTAGCAATCAGCCCCAGCATTTT.

J is TRBJ2-5 and V is TRBV20-1; a possible D gene is TRBD2 (6 bases). Germline V lookup: CDR1 DFQATT, CDR2 SNEGSKA (reference sequence). The V and J ends lost 5 bases and 5 bases respectively, with 15 bases between them. This CDR3 has 13 amino acids. The CDR3: CSAARDWGETQYF. Here the CDR3 DNA reads TGCAGTGCTGCCAGGGACTGGGGGGAGACCCAGTACTTC.

This clonotype was observed at least ten times. The chain couples TRBV25-1 to TRBJ2-7; D uncertain. V shed 2 bases and J shed 4 bases, with 6 bases lying between them. CDR3 length: 12 amino acids. From germline, CDR1 is MGHDK and CDR2 SYGVNS. Written as DNA, the CDR3 is TGTGCCAGCAGTGAAGACATGTACGAGCAGTACTTC. This encodes CASSEDMYEQYF.

This clonotype was detected a few times. Mismatch with germline at one junction end may stem from a read error. The rearrangement uses TRBV10-3 and TRBJ1-6; D is possibly TRBD1 (6 bases). In germline, CDR1 is ENHRY, CDR2 SYGVKD. The CDR3 totals 13 residues. This chain's CDR3 is CAVRGDNNSPLHF. The CDR3 coding sequence is TGTGCCGTCAGGGGTGACAATAATTCACCCCTCCACTTT.

This clonotype was counted between two and nine times. This rearrangement joins TRBV2 to TRBJ2-7, with a possible D match to TRBD1 (6 bases). The CDR3 covers 13 residues. The germline V and J ends were trimmed by 10 bases and 2 bases, with 15 bases remaining between them. The germline gives CDR1 SNHLY, CDR2 FYNNEI. The CDR3 protein is CATQGEGAYEQYF. In nucleotides, the CDR3 is TGTGCCACCCAGGGAGAGGGGGCCTACGAGCAGTACTTC.

This clonotype came up a few times. The chain links TRBV6-2 or TRBV6-3 to TRBJ2-4, with 10 bases fitting TRBD2. The CDR3 has 17 amino acids. From germline, CDR1 is MNHEY and CDR2 SVGEGT. Trimming at V came to 2 bases and at J to 0 bases, leaving 4 bases not matched to a gene. The CDR3 bases are TGTGCCAGCAGTTACGGACTAGCGGTCCTAGCCAAAAACATTCAGTACTTC. Amino acids: CASSYGLAVLAKNIQYF.

The rearrangement joins TRBV20-1 to TRBJ2-5, with 11 bases fitting TRBD1. Germline V gene sequence: CDR1 DFQATT, CDR2 SNEGSKA (reference sequence). V gave up 3 bases and J gave up 4 bases; unmatched junction bases: 4. The CDR3 runs to 14 residues. CDR3 protein: CSASRTGGIETQYF. DNA for the CDR3: TGCAGTGCTAGCCGGACAGGGGGCATAGAGACCCAGTACTTC.

The rearrangement links TRBV5-6 to TRBJ2-5; 8 nucleotides line up with TRBD1. The last part of the DNA fits TRBJ2-1 better; the J call may be wrong. Germline CDR1 SGHDT, CDR2 YYEEEE. The CDR3 spans 15 residues. Here the CDR3 DNA reads TGTGCCAGCAGCTTGGAGTCAGGGGGCAGGAATGAGCAGTTCTTC. It is translated as CASSLESGGRNEQFF.

The chain joins TRBV6-1 to TRBJ1-5, with D possibly TRBD1 on 6 matching bases. CDR1 is MNHNS and CDR2 is SASEGT in the germline V gene. V lost 1 base to trimming and J lost 1 base, with 11 bases between them. This CDR3 region has 16 residues. The CDR3 loop is CASSEEGGWSNQPQHF. The CDR3 nucleotides are TGTGCCAGCAGTGAAGAGGGGGGCTGGAGCAATCAGCCCCAGCATTTT.

This clonotype was found many times. V is TRBV24-1 and J is TRBJ2-6; the match to TRBD1 covers 9 bases. The CDR3 covers 16 residues. The V gene end was trimmed by 5 bases and the J gene end by 3 bases; junction bases not matched to a gene: 4. Germline lookup yields CDR1 KGHDR and CDR2 SFDVKD. CDR3 sequence reads: CATSARTGDGANVLTF. The CDR3 DNA follows: TGTGCCACCAGTGCTCGGACAGGGGATGGGGCCAACGTCCTGACTTTC.

The chain carries TRBV5-1 and TRBJ2-3, with 9 bases fitting TRBD2. Germline V lookup: CDR1 SGHRS, CDR2 YFSETQ. The CDR3 has 16 residues. The junction had 6 bases not matched to a gene; V was cut back by 0 bases and J by 4 bases. CDR3: CASSLGGLAAADTQYF. The CDR3 bases are TGCGCCAGCAGCTTGGGGGGACTAGCCGCAGCAGATACGCAGTATTTT.

There are many counts of this clonotype. The V gene is TRBV2, the J gene TRBJ2-7; no reliable D call. CDR1 is SNHLY, CDR2 FYNNEI, per germline. The CDR3 runs 11 residues. Trimming pared 6 bases from V and 0 bases from J, leaving 3 bases between. This CDR3 reads CASRDSYEQYF. CDR3 in DNA: TGTGCCAGCAGGGACTCCTACGAGCAGTACTTC.

The sample holds a few counts of this clonotype. The chain combines TRBV6-5 with TRBJ2-7, with D perhaps matching TRBD1 (6 bases). The CDR3 consists of 15 residues. From germline, CDR1 is MNHEY and CDR2 SVGAGI. V lost 2 bases and J 2 bases, leaving 13 bases between the germline ends. This CDR3 is CASSYASGQPYEQYF. The CDR3 nucleotides are TGTGCCAGCAGTTACGCGTCCGGACAGCCCTACGAGCAGTACTTC.